Following are 9 T cell receptor beta chains from one sample sequenced in a study of blood T cell repertoires in COVID-19. Libraries were prepared by immunoSEQ multiplex PCR; TCRdb keeps only in-frame clonotypes and omits some of them. This sample yields some 170,000 clones, of which about 90% are seen a single time; around 1.2% belongs to the top ten. The specimen sequenced was PBMCs or T cells enriched from blood (not recorded which). Receptors were obtained from a human donor with acute COVID-19. The donor label of this sample is uncertain.

The chain employs TRBV5-6 and TRBJ1-2, with 7 bases identical to TRBD1. Germline CDR1 and CDR2: SGHDT and YYEEEE. Trimming took 3 bases from V and 4 from J; bases not matched to a gene: 9. The CDR3 consists of 15 residues. The CDR3 sequence: CASSSTGAYSYGYTF. For the CDR3, the DNA is TGTGCCAGCAGCTCCACAGGGGCTTACAGCTATGGCTACACCTTC.

In its sample, this clone was seen once. V gene TRBV2 combines with J gene TRBJ1-5, with TRBD1 matching 8 bases. The CDR3 is 15 residues long. Per germline, CDR1 SNHLY and CDR2 FYNNEI. V lost 5 bases, J lost 5 bases, and 8 bases stayed unmatched. CDR3 protein: CASSRQGTWDQPQHF. The CDR3, as DNA: TGTGCCAGCAGTCGACAGGGGACGTGGGATCAGCCCCAGCATTTT.

This chain connects TRBV4-3 to TRBJ2-7; TRBD2 agrees at 9 bases. The germline gives CDR1 LGHNA, CDR2 YSLEER. The V and J ends lost 1 base and 0 bases, in that order; junction bases with no gene match: 10. This CDR3 region has 18 residues. CDR3 residues: CASSQGTAGGVSSYEQYF. The CDR3 DNA sequence: TGCGCCAGCAGCCAAGGTACAGCGGGGGGCGTTAGCTCCTACGAGCAGTACTTC.

The chain links TRBV7-2 to TRBJ2-5; D gene uncertain. The CDR3 is 15 amino acids. Germline V lookup: CDR1 SGHTA, CDR2 FQGNSA. The ends were cut back, 5 bases at V and 1 base at J, with 14 bases in the middle. CDR3: CASSTRHPGQETQYF. As DNA, the CDR3 is TGTGCCAGCAGCACCCGACACCCAGGCCAAGAGACCCAGTACTTC.

The rearrangement uses TRBV24-1 and TRBJ2-2, with D possibly TRBD2 on 5 matching bases. V lost 4 bases to trimming and J lost 7 bases, with 15 bases between them. Per the germline V gene, CDR1 is KGHDR and CDR2 is SFDVKD. This CDR3 contains 15 residues. The CDR3 DNA reads as TGTGCCACCAGTGAGGCCGGGAATCTCGACGGGGAGCTGTTTTTT. Residues: CATSEAGNLDGELFF.

This chain uses TRBV30 with TRBJ1-6, with D perhaps matching TRBD1 (5 bases). Trimming removed 3 bases from V and 6 bases from J, with 27 bases in between. The CDR3 length is 19 residues. Germline loops: CDR1 GTSNPN, CDR2 SVGIG (reference sequence). CDR3 region: CAWSAGPTDLSSRNSPLHF. The CDR3 DNA sequence: TGTGCCTGGAGCGCGGGGCCCACGGATCTCTCATCCCGTAATTCACCCCTCCACTTT.

This chain connects TRBV7-3 to TRBJ1-2; D perhaps matches TRBD1 (6 bases). The V end was cut by 0 bases, the J end by 4 bases, with 15 bases between. Looked up from germline, CDR1 is SGHTA and CDR2 is FQGTGA. This CDR3 is built from 16 residues. DNA for the CDR3: TGTGCCAGCAGCTTAACGCATCCAGGGGAGCTCTATGGCTACACCTTC. This gives the protein CASSLTHPGELYGYTF.

Only one count was recorded for this clone. This chain links TRBV7-2 with TRBJ2-7, with 7 bases that match TRBD2. This CDR3 spans 17 amino acids. Losses at the gene ends were 1 base for V and 3 bases for J; bases not matched to a gene: 12. Looked up from germline, CDR1 is SGHTA and CDR2 is FQGNSA. The CDR3 region has the DNA TGTGCCAGCAGCTTAGTGGGGGGGGACGGTAATTTCTACGAGCAGTACTTC. It codes for CASSLVGGDGNFYEQYF.

The chain couples TRBV18 to TRBJ1-3, with D perhaps TRBD1 (6 bases). Germline V lookup: CDR1 KGHSH, CDR2 LQKENI. This CDR3 has 18 residues. V shed 5 bases and J shed 0 bases, with 20 bases lying between them. CDR3 region: CASSSFWDTNISGNTIYF. In nucleotides, the CDR3 is TGTGCCAGCTCATCTTTCTGGGACACCAACATCTCTGGAAACACCATATATTTT.